Following are 4 T cell receptor beta chains from one sample sequenced in a study of CD8+CD57+ T cells in acquired aplastic anemia. By flow cytometry, patients selected for sequencing had shown an expansion of CD8+CD57+ cells. Genomic DNA provided the template from which TCR beta VDJ and CDR3 profiles were obtained. Each CDR3 protein gets one entry after TCRdb re-called the reads with MiXCR. The sample carries 160,000 or so distinct CDR3 sequences, 40% to 55% recorded once. Sample: sorted CD4+, CD8+, or CD8+CD57+ T cells (not recorded which) from PBMCs. The receptors shown here come from a human donor with aplastic anemia.

This clonotype was counted at least ten times. J is TRBJ2-2 and V is TRBV5-1, with D perhaps matching TRBD2 (5 bases). The ends were cut back, 4 bases at V and 1 base at J, with 11 bases in the middle. Germline V lookup: CDR1 SGHRS, CDR2 YFSETQ. CDR3 size: 15 residues. The CDR3 region has the DNA TGCGCCAGCAGCCCCACGGGAAAGAACACCGGGGAGCTGTTTTTT. Residues: CASSPTGKNTGELFF.

This clonotype appeared many times. CDR3 sequence: CASSFRAGPYEQYF. The CDR3 DNA follows: TGTGCCAGCAGCTTTCGAGCGGGGCCCTACGAGCAGTACTTC. V gene TRBV11-2 combines with J gene TRBJ2-7, with TRBD2 identical over 7 bases. CDR1 is SGHAT and CDR2 is FQNNGV in the germline V gene. The CDR3 extends over 14 amino acids. The V segment lost 3 bases and the J segment 2 bases; nucleotides outside the gene matches: 4.

The chain carries TRBV4-1 and TRBJ2-7; no clear D. V lost 2 bases and J 2 bases, leaving 10 bases between the germline ends. From germline, CDR1 is MGHRA and CDR2 YSYEKL. The CDR3 length is 14 residues. The CDR3 region is CASSQTSGPYEQYF. The CDR3, as DNA: TGCGCCAGCAGCCAAACGTCAGGACCCTACGAGCAGTACTTC.

This chain links TRBV19 with TRBJ1-2; TRBD1 agrees at 8 bases. The V segment lost 10 bases and the J segment 5 bases; nucleotides outside the gene matches: 6. The germline V gene encodes CDR1 LNHDA and CDR2 SQIVND (reference sequence). This CDR3 contains 12 residues. In nucleotides, the CDR3 is TGTGCCATTTCACAGGGGGGGTATGGCTACACCTTC. It is translated as CAISQGGYGYTF. Using reference TRBV19 and TRBJ1-2 for the parts outside the CDR3, the full variable domain is DGGITQSPKYLFRKEGQNVTLSCEQNLNHDAMYWYRQDPGQGLRLIYYSQIVNDFQKGDIAEGYSVSREKKESFPLTVTSAQKNPTAFYLCAISQGGYGYTFGSGTRLTVV.